A selection of T cell receptor beta chains follows, all from one sample in a study of response to subunit inactivated influenza vaccine. TCRdb recomputed calls from the RT-PCR reads with MiXCR, one row per CDR3 protein. The data contain more than 550,000 distinct CDR3 sequences, around 11% of them seen just once; the ten biggest clones take up 10%. The input for sequencing was PBMCs from blood, taken on the day of vaccination. Receptors originate from a man aged 50-59 years who received an inactivated influenza vaccine. The CDR3 runs from the conserved cysteine through the conserved F or W.

j_call v_call cdr3_aa
TRBJ2-7 TRBV7-9 CASSFLGLAGAEQYF
TRBJ2-7 TRBV5-1 CASSLGEGRPQYF
TRBJ1-2 TRBV12-3/TRBV12-4 CASSLMPHQGYTF
TRBJ2-6 TRBV10-3 CAISAGDRGSGANVLTF
TRBJ2-1 TRBV5-6 CASSFSLAVYNEQFF
TRBJ2-3 TRBV27 CASSGQVLTDTQYF
TRBJ2-3 TRBV7-9 CASSLEAGPGTDTQYF
TRBJ1-2 TRBV14 CASSQHGTDGYTF
TRBJ2-7 TRBV11-2 CASSLWGKDYEQYF
TRBJ2-3 TRBV4-2 CASSQEARRSTDTQYF
TRBJ2-7 TRBV28 CASKNRLGLYEQYF
TRBJ2-5 TRBV9 CASSVEETSHRQYF
TRBJ1-1 TRBV5-1 CASSPGGYGTEAFF
TRBJ2-3 TRBV28 CASKSRGGGVTDTQYF
TRBJ2-3 TRBV30 CAWSEASTDTQYF
TRBJ2-1 TRBV27 CASLRLAGVGRGGEQFF
TRBJ2-1 TRBV5-5 CASSLRHNEQFF
TRBJ2-1 TRBV5-4 CASSSFSGSIYNEQFF
TRBJ1-2 TRBV12-3/TRBV12-4 CASSFEQASGYGYTF
TRBJ2-7 TRBV28 CASSFVGVRVSAYEQYF
TRBJ2-1 TRBV5-1 CASRGGGTSAGNEQFF
TRBJ1-2 TRBV5-1 CASSPRGGQTRDGYGYTF
TRBJ2-5 TRBV24-1 CATSDIQGAGETQYF
TRBJ1-4 TRBV10-3 CAISETHGTGKYEKLFF
TRBJ2-3 TRBV5-1 CASSAHSGVMELAGTDTQYF
TRBJ2-7 TRBV28 CASSLPLGDEYF
TRBJ2-1 TRBV9 CASSVRGTEYNEQFF
TRBJ2-5 TRBV20-1 CSARDSTSGKETQYF
TRBJ1-5 TRBV29-1 CSVQDNSNQPQHF
TRBJ2-2 TRBV19 CASSSSGSVGELFF
TRBJ2-1 TRBV7-8 CASSMDRGRPDEQFF
TRBJ2-7 TRBV12-3/TRBV12-4 CASSSRRLEQYF
TRBJ2-7 TRBV28 CASHGGRSYEQYF
TRBJ2-7 TRBV28 CASSPGVEQYF
TRBJ2-7 TRBV13 CASSPAFRPQYF
TRBJ1-6 TRBV11-2 CASSLTGGRNSPLHF
TRBJ2-3 TRBV4-3 CASSQTGGADTQYF
TRBJ1-6 TRBV9 CASSASTARNSPLHF
TRBJ1-5 TRBV20-1 CSARPSSRGARSNQPQHF
TRBJ2-2 TRBV4-3 CASSQEATTGELFF
TRBJ2-5 TRBV29-1 CSVEGRLEAFETQYF
TRBJ1-1 TRBV29-1 CSVVQRTYTEAFF